The 7 T cell receptor beta chains below all came from one sample that was sequenced in a study of cytomegalovirus exposure and HLA in healthy donors. PCR primers comprised 60 Vbeta and 13 Jbeta primers. Clones were sequenced by immunoSEQ multiplex PCR, and TCRdb holds only the in-frame ones, with some missing. The sample holds roughly 130,000 clones, 73% seen once. The sequencing sample was made of PBMCs. The receptors derive from a woman aged 40 to 50 in good health and CMV-seropositive.

This rearrangement joins TRBV5-1 to TRBJ1-2; 8 bases align to TRBD1. Germline trimming cut 3 bases from V and 4 bases from J; bases unmatched to any gene: 5. The CDR3 covers 14 residues. CDR1 SGHRS and CDR2 YFSETQ come from the germline V gene. The CDR3 here is CASSSGQGSYGYTF. CDR3 nucleotide sequence: TGCGCCAGCAGCTCCGGACAGGGCTCCTATGGCTACACCTTC.

CDR3 residues: CASSLDPSSQYF. As DNA, the CDR3 is TGTGCCAGCAGCTTAGATCCTAGCTCACAGTATTTT. This chain links TRBV7-2 with TRBJ2-3, with a tentative D call TRBD2 (5 bases). The CDR3 runs 12 residues. V shed 1 base and J shed 12 bases, with 11 bases lying between them. Germline V gene sequence: CDR1 SGHTA, CDR2 FQGNSA.

CDR3 loop: CASRIKRQENTEAFF. As DNA, the CDR3 is TGTGCCAGCAGGATTAAGAGACAAGAGAACACTGAAGCTTTCTTT. The gene calls are TRBV6-6 and TRBJ1-1, with unresolved D. CDR1 is MNHNY, CDR2 SVGAGI, per germline (reference sequence). This CDR3 contains 15 residues. The V end lost 6 bases, the J end lost 1 base, and 15 bases lay between the germline ends.

The gene calls are TRBV6-6 and TRBJ2-3, with a possible D match to TRBD2 (6 bases). V was trimmed by 6 bases and J by 2 bases, leaving 15 bases between them. The CDR3 runs 15 residues. Germline assignment: CDR1 MNHNY and CDR2 SVGAGI (reference sequence). DNA for the CDR3: TGTGCCAGCAGAGGCGGGGTCACCCCCACAGATACGCAGTATTTT. Its translation is CASRGGVTPTDTQYF.

Only one count was recorded for this clone. V and J are TRBV11-1 and TRBJ2-1, with D uncertain. The V and J ends lost 6 bases and 1 base respectively, with 10 bases between them. Germline CDR1 reads SGHAT; CDR2 reads FQDESV (reference sequence). This CDR3 comprises 14 residues. The CDR3 coding sequence is TGTGCCAGCAGTTTGACTCGATCCTACAATGAGCAGTTCTTC. Translation: CASSLTRSYNEQFF.

The chain joins TRBV9 to TRBJ1-4; D uncertain. CDR1 and CDR2 from the germline V gene are SGDLS and YYNGEE. The V end lost 2 bases, the J end lost 7 bases, and 12 bases lay between the germline ends. This CDR3 is 14 amino acids long. The CDR3 loop is CASSVWGGSEKLFF. The DNA for the CDR3 is TGTGCCAGCAGCGTCTGGGGAGGGAGTGAAAAACTGTTTTTT.

The V gene is TRBV4-3, the J gene TRBJ1-2, with D possibly TRBD1 on 5 matching bases. Looked up from germline, CDR1 is LGHNA and CDR2 is YSLEER. CDR3 length equals 15 residues. V dropped 2 bases and J dropped 4 bases, with 14 bases sitting between them. Here the CDR3 DNA reads TGCGCCAGCAGCCAATGGCCCCCTACAGGCTATGGCTACACCTTC. Its protein is CASSQWPPTGYGYTF.